This T cell receptor (beta chain) is drawn from a study of T cells after yellow fever vaccination. Notes on the study in general: In post-booster samples, most primary-vaccination clones reappeared (about 96% CD4, approximately 91% CD8). Secondary responses were weaker yet peaked faster, day 5 versus 15. Abundant bulk-population clonotypes could contaminate the FACS-sorted repertoires.

Only a few counts were recorded for this clonotype. Its antigen is not identified. Using its own MiXCR run on the 5' RACE reads, TCRdb lists one record per CDR3 protein. The sample comprises fewer than 450,000 distinct CDR3 sequences, around 8.1% of which are singletons, and roughly 18% rests with the top ten. The germline gives CDR1 SGHAT, CDR2 FQNNGV. Trimming removed 4 bases at V and 11 bases at J, with 18 bases between. This CDR3 has 15 amino acids. V is TRBV11-2 and J is TRBJ1-6; TRBD1 might be the D (5 bases). The receptor comes from a man younger than 35 who received the YFV17D yellow fever vaccine. The specimen comprised PBMCs, sampled about 49 days after the first yellow fever vaccination. The CDR3 DNA is TGTGCCAGCAGCTCCATCGACAGCCGTCGGGCACCCCTCCACTTT. It is translated as CASSSIDSRRAPLHF.